Listed below are T cell receptor beta chains from one sample, sequenced in a study of blood T cell repertoires in COVID-19. Assay used: immunoSEQ multiplex PCR; TCRdb lists only in-frame clones, some missing. The table includes around 300,000 clones, around nine tenths detected once. Sequenced input: peripheral blood. These receptor sequences come from a man aged 45 to 65 with acute or convalescent COVID-19. The CDR3 runs from the conserved cysteine through the conserved F or W. Fields, in order: J gene, CDR3 length, V gene, CDR3 protein.

>TRBJ2-1|17|TRBV19
CASSIDRDSGSYNEQFF
>TRBJ2-7|15|TRBV7-7
CASSLGTGTTYEQYF
>TRBJ1-1|13|TRBV18
CASSRTGGTEAFF
>TRBJ1-1|13|TRBV27
CASSRQGYTEAFF
>TRBJ2-3|14|TRBV6-5
CASSLDRGTDTQYF
>TRBJ1-4|15|TRBV2
CASRREDRMEEKLFF
>TRBJ2-1|14|TRBV18
CASSPPQTYNEQFF
>TRBJ2-7|14|TRBV18
CASSPGGNSLQQYF
>TRBJ2-5|13|TRBV9
CASSIGQTGTQYF
>TRBJ1-1|14|TRBV4-1
CASSPSNTNTEAFF
>TRBJ2-3|15|TRBV4-1
CASSQGRVWTDTQYF
>TRBJ2-5|13|TRBV4-1
CASSRLAGETQYF
>TRBJ2-3|20|TRBV9
CASSVGLAGGLGGGIDTQYF
>TRBJ2-7|18|TRBV5-1
CASSVGGTVWDRLYEQYF
>TRBJ1-3|13|TRBV11-3
CASSSSSGNTIYF
>TRBJ1-2|15|TRBV9
CASSVGNGATGGYTF
>TRBJ2-2|15|TRBV11-2
CASSSLNSYTGELFF
>TRBJ1-1|13|TRBV12-3/TRBV12-4
CASSLGGVTEAFF
>TRBJ2-5|14|TRBV5-4
CASTRRGGLETQYF
>TRBJ2-6|13|TRBV3-1/TRBV3-2
CASSLRQGPVLTF
>TRBJ2-3|15|TRBV19
CASSIRPGVQDTQYF
>TRBJ1-1|14|TRBV9
CASSVSAMNTEAFF
>TRBJ2-2|11|TRBV12-5
CATARGGELFF
>TRBJ2-2|13|TRBV29-1
CSVGQTNTGELFF
>TRBJ1-5|13|TRBV27
CASSQMGNQPQHF
>TRBJ2-1|16|TRBV19
CASSLERGQGFDEQFF
>TRBJ2-3|14|TRBV5-1
CASSRDFSTDTQYF
>TRBJ2-3|15|TRBV11-2
CASSLDGASGDTQYF
>TRBJ1-3|16|TRBV18
CASSPRDRQTGNTIYF
>TRBJ1-1|15|TRBV10-1
CASSDVRQGATEAFF
>TRBJ1-5|18|TRBV15
CATSRSGRQGWGGQPQHF
>TRBJ1-1|14|TRBV5-6
CASRPGQRGTEAFF
>TRBJ2-7|14|TRBV5-1
CASSLLWGPGEQYF
>TRBJ2-1|12|TRBV19
CASSGGYNEQFF
>TRBJ2-5|14|TRBV27
CASSLRTIPGTQYF
>TRBJ2-2|13|TRBV5-1
CASYFPNTGELFF
>TRBJ1-6|17|TRBV27
CASSLLQGASRNSPLHF
>TRBJ1-3|16|TRBV10-2
CASSRIWTVSGNTIYF
>TRBJ1-4|16|TRBV2
CASSGQGARVEEKLFF
>TRBJ2-3|13|TRBV5-1
CASRGREADTQYF
>TRBJ1-2|16|TRBV5-4
CASSLVVATPEGGYTF